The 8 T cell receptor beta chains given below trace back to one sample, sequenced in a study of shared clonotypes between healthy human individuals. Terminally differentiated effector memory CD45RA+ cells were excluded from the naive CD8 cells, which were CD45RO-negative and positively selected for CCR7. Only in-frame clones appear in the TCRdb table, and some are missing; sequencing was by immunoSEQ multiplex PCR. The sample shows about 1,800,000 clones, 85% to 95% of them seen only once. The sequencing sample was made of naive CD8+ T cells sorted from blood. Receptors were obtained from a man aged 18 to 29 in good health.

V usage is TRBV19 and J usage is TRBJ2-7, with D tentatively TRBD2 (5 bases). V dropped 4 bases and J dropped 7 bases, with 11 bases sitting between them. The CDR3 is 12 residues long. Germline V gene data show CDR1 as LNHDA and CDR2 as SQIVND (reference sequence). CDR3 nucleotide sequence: TGTGCCAGTAGTACCGGGCCGGGGGAGCAGTACTTC. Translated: CASSTGPGEQYF.

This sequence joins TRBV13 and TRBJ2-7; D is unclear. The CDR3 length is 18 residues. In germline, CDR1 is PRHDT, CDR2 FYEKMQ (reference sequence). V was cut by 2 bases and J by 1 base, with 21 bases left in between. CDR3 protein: CASSLMSAGSLRSYEQYF. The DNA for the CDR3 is TGTGCCAGCAGCTTAATGTCGGCCGGGTCTTTGCGGTCCTACGAGCAGTACTTC.

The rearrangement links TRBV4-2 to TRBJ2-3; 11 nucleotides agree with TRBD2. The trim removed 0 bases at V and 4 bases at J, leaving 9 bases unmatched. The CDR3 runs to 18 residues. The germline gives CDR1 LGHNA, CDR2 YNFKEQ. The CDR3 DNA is TGTGCCAGCAGCCAAGATCTTTCGACTAGCGGGATTGCAGATACGCAGTATTTT. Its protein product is CASSQDLSTSGIADTQYF.

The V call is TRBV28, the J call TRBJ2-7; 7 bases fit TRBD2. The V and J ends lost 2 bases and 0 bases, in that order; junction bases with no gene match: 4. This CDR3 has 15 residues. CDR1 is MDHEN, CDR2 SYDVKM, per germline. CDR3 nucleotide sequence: TGTGCCAGCAGTTTAATCCCGGGGGGCTCCTACGAGCAGTACTTC. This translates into CASSLIPGGSYEQYF. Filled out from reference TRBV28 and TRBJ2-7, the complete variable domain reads DVKVTQSSRYLVKRTGEKVFLECVQDMDHENMFWYRQDPGLGLRLIYFSYDVKMKEKGDIPEGYSVSREKKERFSLILESASTNQTSMYLCASSLIPGGSYEQYFGPGTRLTVT.

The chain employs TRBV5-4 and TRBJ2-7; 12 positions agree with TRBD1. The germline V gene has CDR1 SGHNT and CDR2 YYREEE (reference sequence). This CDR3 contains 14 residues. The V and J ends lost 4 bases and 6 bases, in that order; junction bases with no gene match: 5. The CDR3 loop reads CASSKGTGGGEQYF. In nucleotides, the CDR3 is TGTGCCAGCAGCAAAGGGACAGGGGGCGGCGAGCAGTACTTC.

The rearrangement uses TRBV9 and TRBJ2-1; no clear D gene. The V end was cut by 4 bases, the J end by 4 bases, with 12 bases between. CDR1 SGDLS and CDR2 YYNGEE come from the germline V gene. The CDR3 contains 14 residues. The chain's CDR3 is CASSYEEWYNEQFF. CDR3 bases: TGTGCCAGCAGCTATGAGGAATGGTACAATGAGCAGTTCTTC.

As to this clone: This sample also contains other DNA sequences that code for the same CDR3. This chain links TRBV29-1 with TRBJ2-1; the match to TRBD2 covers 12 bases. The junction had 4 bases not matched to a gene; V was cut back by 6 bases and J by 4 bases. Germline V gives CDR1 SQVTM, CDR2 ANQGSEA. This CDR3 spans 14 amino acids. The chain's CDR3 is CSVLTSGGYNEQFF. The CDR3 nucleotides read TGCAGCGTACTGACTAGCGGGGGTTACAATGAGCAGTTCTTC.

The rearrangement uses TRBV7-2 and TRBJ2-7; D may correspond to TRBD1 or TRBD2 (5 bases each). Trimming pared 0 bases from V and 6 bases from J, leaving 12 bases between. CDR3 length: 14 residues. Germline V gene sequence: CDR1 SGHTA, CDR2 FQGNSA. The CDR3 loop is CASSLAGTAVEQYF. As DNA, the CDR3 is TGTGCCAGCAGCTTAGCCGGGACGGCCGTCGAGCAGTACTTC.